These 7 T cell receptor beta chains originate from one sample sequenced in a study of vaccination effects on CD4 cells after COVID-19 (dated by TCRdb to between 2021 and 2024). Antigen specificity for these receptors is unknown. Libraries were built with the immunoSEQ multiplex PCR assay. TCRdb carries this immuneACCESS record with in-frame sequences only. Its versions omit some clonotypes, under half of them owing to an unresolved V gene in the studies checked, with the rest unexplained. The table for this sample lists about 66,000 clones; about 80% of them were counted only once. The biggest ten clones account for more than 0.9% of the sample. In the ViraFEST assay, PBMC were stimulated with viral peptide pools, and TCR sequencing was then used to find antigen-specific CD4+ T cell clonotypes based on their expansion. After 10 days of culture, CD4+ T cells were isolated with the EasySep CD4+ T cell isolation kit. Each participant received two doses of an mRNA SARS-CoV-2 vaccine, either BNT162b2 or mRNA-1273.

The sample was CD4+ T cells from PBMCs cultured with HCoV-OC43 spike peptides, taken after COVID-19 vaccination. The cell subset or site label for this specimen denotes: HCoV-OC43 spike overlapping peptide pool stimulation. These receptor sequences come from a human donor who received a COVID-19 vaccine.

The chain is built from TRBV6-2 or TRBV6-3 and TRBJ2-5, with a tentative D call TRBD1 (6 bases). There are 14 residues in the CDR3. V was pared by 8 bases and J by 5 bases, with 18 bases between. CDR1 and CDR2 (germline): MNHEY, SVGEGT. DNA of the CDR3: TGTGCCAGCCGTTCCACAGGGACGGGGGAGACCCAGTACTTC. Translation gives CASRSTGTGETQYF.

This clone has only one observation. The V and J genes are TRBV4-3 and TRBJ2-3, with a tentative D call TRBD2 (5 bases). Germline-derived CDR1 and CDR2 are LGHNA and YSLEER. The CDR3 length is 17 residues. Deletions cut 0 bases from V and 0 bases from J, with 13 bases between. The CDR3 spells CASSQDWETDSTDTQYF. The CDR3 DNA is TGCGCCAGCAGCCAAGATTGGGAGACGGATAGCACAGATACGCAGTATTTT.

This clone has a handful of counts. CDR3 nucleotide sequence: TGTGCCAGCAGGAGGACCGGGGTAAGGGAAAAACTGTTTTTT. Protein sequence: CASRRTGVREKLFF. The rearrangement links TRBV27 to TRBJ1-4; the D is unclear. V was pared by 6 bases and J by 8 bases, with 16 bases between. CDR1 is MNHEY, CDR2 SMNVEV, per germline (reference sequence). CDR3 length: 14 amino acids. The entire variable domain, with the rest obtained from reference TRBV27 and TRBJ1-4, is as follows: EAQVTQNPRYLITVTGKKLTVTCSQNMNHEYMSWYRQDPGLGLRQIYYSMNVEVTDKGDVPEGYKVSRKEKRNFPLILESPSPNQTSLYFCASRRTGVREKLFFGSGTQLSVL.

The rearrangement uses TRBV19 and TRBJ1-6; D may be TRBD1 (6 bases). Trimming removed 5 bases from V and 7 bases from J, with 21 bases in between. Germline-derived CDR1 and CDR2 are LNHDA and SQIVND (reference sequence). The CDR3 has 17 residues. CDR3 in DNA: TGTGCCAGTAGTTCAACCTCCTCAACAGGGAAGAATTCACCCCTCCACTTT. As protein: CASSSTSSTGKNSPLHF. The whole variable domain, remainder taken from reference TRBV19 and TRBJ1-6, is DGGITQSPKYLFRKEGQNVTLSCEQNLNHDAMYWYRQDPGQGLRLIYYSQIVNDFQKGDIAEGYSVSREKKESFPLTVTSAQKNPTAFYLCASSSTSSTGKNSPLHFGNGTRLTVT.

The chain combines TRBV11-3 with TRBJ2-2; D ambiguous. In germline, CDR1 is SGHNT, CDR2 YENEEA. The CDR3 is 13 residues long. The V end was cut by 11 bases, the J end by 3 bases, with 13 bases between. The CDR3 DNA is TGTGCCGTACGGGCCTGGGACACCGGGGAGCTGTTTTTT. This sequence encodes CAVRAWDTGELFF.

The J gene is TRBJ2-5, the V gene TRBV5-1; 10 positions match TRBD2. With V trimmed by 4 bases and J by 2 bases, 5 bases remained unmatched. The CDR3 length is 15 residues. The germline V gene has CDR1 SGHRS and CDR2 YFSETQ. The CDR3 nucleotides are TGCGCCAGCAGCCCACTAGCGGGGCGTCAAGAGACCCAGTACTTC. It codes for CASSPLAGRQETQYF. Full variable domain (outside the CDR3, taken from reference TRBV5-1 and TRBJ2-5): KAGVTQTPRYLIKTRGQQVTLSCSPISGHRSVSWYQQTPGQGLQFLFEYFSETQRNKGNFPGRFSGRQFSNSRSEMNVSTLELGDSALYLCASSPLAGRQETQYFGPGTRLLVL.

V gene TRBV6-1 combines with J gene TRBJ2-7; D is unclear. Trimming removed 2 bases at V and 3 bases at J, with 11 bases between. The germline V gene has CDR1 MNHNS and CDR2 SASEGT. This CDR3 spans 14 amino acids. CDR3 DNA: TGTGCCAGCAGTGAATCCCACTCCGGCTACGAGCAGTACGTC. As protein: CASSESHSGYEQYV.